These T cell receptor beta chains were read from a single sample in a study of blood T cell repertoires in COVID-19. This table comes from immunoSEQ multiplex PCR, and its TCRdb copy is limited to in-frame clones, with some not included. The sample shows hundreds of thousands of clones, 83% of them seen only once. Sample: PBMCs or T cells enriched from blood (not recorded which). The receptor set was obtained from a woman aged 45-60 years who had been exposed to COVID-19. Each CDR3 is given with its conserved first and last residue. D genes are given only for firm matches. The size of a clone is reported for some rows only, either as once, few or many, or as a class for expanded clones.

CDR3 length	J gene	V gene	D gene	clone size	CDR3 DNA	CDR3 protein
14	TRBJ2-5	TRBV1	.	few	TGCACCAGCAGTCCGGGGGGGCAGGGAGAGACCCAGTACTTC	CTSSPGGQGETQYF
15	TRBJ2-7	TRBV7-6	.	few	TGTGCCAGCAGCTTAGAGGGAACGGGAATCTACGAGCAGTACTTC	CASSLEGTGIYEQYF
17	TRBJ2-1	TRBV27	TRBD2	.	TGTGCCAGCAGTCCTACCGGCCTAGCGGGGGGGCCCCATGAGCAGTTCTTC	CASSPTGLAGGPHEQFF
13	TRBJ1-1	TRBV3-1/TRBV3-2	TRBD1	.	TGTGCCAGCAGCCTCTCGGGACAGTCGGAAGCTTTCTTT	CASSLSGQSEAFF
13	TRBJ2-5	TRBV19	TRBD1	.	TGTGCCAGCCGACAGGGGGGTGAGGAGACCCAGTACTTC	CASRQGGEETQYF
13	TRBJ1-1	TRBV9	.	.	TGTGCCAGCAGCGTAGCCACCGCGTCGGAAGCTTTCTTT	CASSVATASEAFF
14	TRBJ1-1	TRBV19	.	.	TGTGCCAGTAGTCCCTTCAGGCAGGACACTGAAGCTTTCTTT	CASSPFRQDTEAFF
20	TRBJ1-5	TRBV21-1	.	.	TGTGCCAGCAGCAAAGAGGTGCCTGTCTTGCGACAGCAAAGCAATCAGCCCCAGCATTTT	CASSKEVPVLRQQSNQPQHF
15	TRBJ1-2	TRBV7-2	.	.	TGTGCCAGCAGCTTAGGACAACCCGCTAACTATGGCTACACCTTC	CASSLGQPANYGYTF
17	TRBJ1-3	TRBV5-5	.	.	TGTGCCAGCAGCGATTATAGGATACGGACAGCTGGAAACACCATATATTTT	CASSDYRIRTAGNTIYF
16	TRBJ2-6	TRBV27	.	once	TGTGCCAGCAGTTTTCAGGGCCGCTCTGGGGCCAACGTCCTGACTTTC	CASSFQGRSGANVLTF
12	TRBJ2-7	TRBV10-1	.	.	TGCGCCAGCAGTGAGAGGGGGTACGAGCAGTACTTC	CASSERGYEQYF
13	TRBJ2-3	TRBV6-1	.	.	TGTGCCAGCAGTGAGGGACTTTGGGATACGCAGTATTTT	CASSEGLWDTQYF
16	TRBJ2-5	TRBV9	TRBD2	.	TGTGCCAGCAGCGTAGGGGTGGGACTAGCCCAAGAGACCCAGTACTTC	CASSVGVGLAQETQYF
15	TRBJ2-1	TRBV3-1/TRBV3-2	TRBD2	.	TGTGCCAGCAGCCAAGTTAGCGGGGTACCTAATGAGCAGTTCTTC	CASSQVSGVPNEQFF
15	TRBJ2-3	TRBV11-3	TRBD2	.	TGTGCCAGCAGCCCCGGGACTAGTGGCACAGATACGCAGTATTTT	CASSPGTSGTDTQYF
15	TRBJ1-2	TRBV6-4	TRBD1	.	TGTGCCAGCAGTGACAGGGGGCGGCGTCTCTATGGCTACACCTTC	CASSDRGRRLYGYTF
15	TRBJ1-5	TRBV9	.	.	TGTGCCAGCAGCGTAGGGCAGTCGAGCAATCAGCCCCAGCATTTT	CASSVGQSSNQPQHF
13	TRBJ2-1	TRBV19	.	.	TGTGCCACGCGAAGGGGTACTAACAATGAGCAGTTCTTC	CATRRGTNNEQFF
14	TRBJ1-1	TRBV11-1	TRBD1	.	TGTGCCAGCAGCTTAGGGACAGGGAGGACTGAAGCTTTCTTT	CASSLGTGRTEAFF
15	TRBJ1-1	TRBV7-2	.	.	TGTGCCAGCAGCTTATCATCCGGGGGGAGGACTGAAGCTTTCTTT	CASSLSSGGRTEAFF
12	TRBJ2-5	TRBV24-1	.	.	TGTGCCACCAGTGACAGACAAGAGACCCAGTACTTC	CATSDRQETQYF
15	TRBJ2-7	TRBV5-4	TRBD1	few	TGTGCCAGCAGCTCACAGGGACAGGGCCTCTGGGAGCAGTACTTC	CASSSQGQGLWEQYF
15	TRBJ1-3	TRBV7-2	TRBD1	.	TGTGCCAGCAGCTTAGGGACAGGGCTTGGAAACACCATATATTTT	CASSLGTGLGNTIYF
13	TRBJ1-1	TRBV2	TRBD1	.	TGTGCCAGCACGGGGACAGGGTACACTGAAGCTTTCTTT	CASTGTGYTEAFF
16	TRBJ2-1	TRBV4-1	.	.	TGCGCCAGCAGCCAGTCAGAGGCAATAAGATACAATGAGCAGTTCTTC	CASSQSEAIRYNEQFF
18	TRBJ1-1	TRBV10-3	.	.	TGTGCCATCAGTGAGTCGGCTGGGGGGGTCGCCCGGAACACTGAAGCTTTCTTT	CAISESAGGVARNTEAFF
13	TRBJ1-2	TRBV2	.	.	TGTGCCAGCAGCAGGGTGGTTAACTATGGCTACACCTTC	CASSRVVNYGYTF
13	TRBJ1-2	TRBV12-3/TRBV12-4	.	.	TGTGCCAGCGCACGTCGAGGCCCCTCCGGCTACACCTTC	CASARRGPSGYTF
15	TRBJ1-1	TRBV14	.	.	TGTGCCAGCAGCCAACTACAGGTTTTTGGCACTGAAGCTTTCTTT	CASSQLQVFGTEAFF
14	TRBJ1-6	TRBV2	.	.	TGTGCCAGCCGCGGACAGCTAAGGAATTCACCCCTCCACTTT	CASRGQLRNSPLHF
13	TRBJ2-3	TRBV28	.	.	TGTGCCAGCACCTTACTCGTGAGAGATACGCAGTATTTT	CASTLLVRDTQYF
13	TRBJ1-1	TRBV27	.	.	TGTGCCAGCAGTTTTATCCCACAGGGTGAAGCTTTCTTT	CASSFIPQGEAFF
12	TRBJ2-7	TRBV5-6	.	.	TGTGCCAGCAGCTTGCGAGGCCACGAGCAGTACTTC	CASSLRGHEQYF
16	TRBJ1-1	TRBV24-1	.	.	TGTGCCACCAGTGATTCTAGAAGGGGCGAGGACACTGAAGCTTTCTTT	CATSDSRRGEDTEAFF
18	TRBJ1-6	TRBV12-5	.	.	TGTGCTAGTGGTTTGGTGACAGCGATGAGCTCCTATAATTCACCCCTCCACTTT	CASGLVTAMSSYNSPLHF
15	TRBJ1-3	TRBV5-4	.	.	TGTGCCAGCAGCTTGGAGAGGGGGTCTGGAAACACCATATATTTT	CASSLERGSGNTIYF
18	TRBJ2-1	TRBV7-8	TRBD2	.	TGTGCCAGCAGCCCCCGGACTAGCGGGGGGACTTCCTACAATGAGCAGTTCTTC	CASSPRTSGGTSYNEQFF
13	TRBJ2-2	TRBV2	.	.	TGTGCCAGAAACAGGGTCAACACCGGGGAGCTGTTTTTT	CARNRVNTGELFF
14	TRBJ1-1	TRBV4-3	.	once	TGCGCCAGCAGCCAAGTAGGGGGGAACACTGAAGCTTTCTTT	CASSQVGGNTEAFF
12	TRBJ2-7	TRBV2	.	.	TGTGCCAGCAGTGAAAGCTTCGACGAGCAGTACTTC	CASSESFDEQYF
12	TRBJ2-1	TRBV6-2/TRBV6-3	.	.	TGTGCCAGCAGCCTTCTCTACAATGAGCAGTTCTTC	CASSLLYNEQFF
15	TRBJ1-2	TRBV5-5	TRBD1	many	TGTGCCAGCAGCTTGTGGCTGGAGGGGGCGAAAGGCTACACCTTC	CASSLWLEGAKGYTF
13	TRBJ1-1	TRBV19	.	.	TGTGCCAGTCGCTTCAGGGGAATCACTGAAGCTTTCTTT	CASRFRGITEAFF
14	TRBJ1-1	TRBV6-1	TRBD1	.	TGTGCCAGCAGCCGACTGGGACAGGGCACCGAAGCTTTCTTT	CASSRLGQGTEAFF
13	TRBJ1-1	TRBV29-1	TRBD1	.	TGCAGCGCGGGACAGGGGGCAAAAACTGAAGCTTTCTTT	CSAGQGAKTEAFF
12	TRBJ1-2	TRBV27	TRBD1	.	TGTGCCAGCAGCCCGGACAGGGAGGGCTACACCTTC	CASSPDREGYTF
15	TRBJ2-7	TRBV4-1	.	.	TGCGCCAGCAGCCAAGAAGGGCAGGGCGGCTACGAGCAGTACTTC	CASSQEGQGGYEQYF
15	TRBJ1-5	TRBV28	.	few	TGTGCCAGCAGTTTAGTCCGCGGGGGCAATCAGCCCCAGCATTTT	CASSLVRGGNQPQHF
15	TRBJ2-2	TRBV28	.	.	TGTGCCAGCAGCTCCCGGGACTTTACCACCGGGGAGCTGTTTTTT	CASSSRDFTTGELFF
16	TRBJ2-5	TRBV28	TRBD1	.	TGTGCCAGCAGTTCAATACAGGGGGCGGTTGGAGAGACCCAGTACTTC	CASSSIQGAVGETQYF
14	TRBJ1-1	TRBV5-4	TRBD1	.	TGTGCCAGCAGACCGACAGGGATGGGAGCTGAAGCTTTCTTT	CASRPTGMGAEAFF
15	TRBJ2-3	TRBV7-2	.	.	TGTGCCAGCAGCTTAAAGGGGGGGGGAGGAGATACGCAGTATTTT	CASSLKGGGGDTQYF
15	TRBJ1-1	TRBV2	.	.	TGTGCCAGCAGTGATGGGGCGTTGAGGAACACTGAAGCTTTCTTT	CASSDGALRNTEAFF
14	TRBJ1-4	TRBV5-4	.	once	TGTGCCAGCAGCCGGGAAGGAACTAATGAAAAACTGTTTTTT	CASSREGTNEKLFF
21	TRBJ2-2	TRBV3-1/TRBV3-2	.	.	TGTGCCAGCAGCCAAAGGGCGGGACAGGGGATCCTAGCGGGGGGCACCGGGGAGCTGTTTTTT	CASSQRAGQGILAGGTGELFF
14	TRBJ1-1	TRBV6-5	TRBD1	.	TGTGCCAGCATCGGGACAGCCACGGACACTGAAGCTTTCTTT	CASIGTATDTEAFF
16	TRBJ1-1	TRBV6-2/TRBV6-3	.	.	TGTGCCAGCAGTTACTCGAGGGGGACGGGGAACACTGAAGCTTTCTTT	CASSYSRGTGNTEAFF
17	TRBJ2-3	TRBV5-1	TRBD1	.	TGCGCCAGCAGCTTCCGAGGTGGGGACAGGGGCACAGATACGCAGTATTTT	CASSFRGGDRGTDTQYF